This TCR beta chain appears in the sequencing data of a study of Graves' ophthalmopathy and Graves' hyperthyroidism. Scientists amplified the TCR beta CDR3 regions from RNA transcripts. First-round RT-PCR employed HTBI primers, with a second-round multiplex PCR after it. MiXCR, run by TCRdb on the multiplex PCR reads, gives a single entry per CDR3 protein. The repertoire holds 240,000 or so distinct CDR3 sequences, 45% to 55% seen once, with 40% to 55% in the top ten. This clonotype was detected only a few times. Its antigen is not known. Moderate-to-severe activity, CAS ≥3, NOSPECS ≥4 and duration under 3 months were recorded for donors with ophthalmopathy. Germline CDR1 KGHDR, CDR2 SFDVKD. The CDR3 consists of 13 residues. V was clipped by 10 bases and J by 5 bases; unmatched bases: 4. Broader study findings: Classification of ophthalmopathy versus stable hyperthyroidism by a 13-signature model yielded under 90% sensitivity and just under 83% specificity. The majority of expanded thyroid clonotypes above 0.001 frequency also occurred in blood. Progression of ophthalmopathy was predicted by the model with 60% to 71% sensitivity and around 72% specificity.

The TCR comes from an adult man with Graves' ophthalmopathy. Sequenced: peripheral blood. The V and J genes are TRBV24-1 and TRBJ2-5; 12 bases are a match to TRBD1. The CDR3 loop reads CATGTGGHETQYF. The CDR3 bases are TGTGCCACAGGGACAGGGGGCCACGAGACCCAGTACTTC.